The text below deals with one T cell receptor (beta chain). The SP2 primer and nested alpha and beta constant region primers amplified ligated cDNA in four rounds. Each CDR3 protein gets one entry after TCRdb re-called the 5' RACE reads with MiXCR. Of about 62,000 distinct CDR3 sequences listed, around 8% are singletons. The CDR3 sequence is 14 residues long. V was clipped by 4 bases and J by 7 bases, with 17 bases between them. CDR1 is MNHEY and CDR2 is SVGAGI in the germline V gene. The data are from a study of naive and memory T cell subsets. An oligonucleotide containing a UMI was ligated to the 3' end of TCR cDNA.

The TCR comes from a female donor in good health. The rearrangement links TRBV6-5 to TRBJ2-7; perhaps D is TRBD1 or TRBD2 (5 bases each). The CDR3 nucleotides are TGTGCCAGCAGTTCACCGGGACCCCCGTGGGAGCAGTACTTC. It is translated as CASSSPGPPWEQYF.